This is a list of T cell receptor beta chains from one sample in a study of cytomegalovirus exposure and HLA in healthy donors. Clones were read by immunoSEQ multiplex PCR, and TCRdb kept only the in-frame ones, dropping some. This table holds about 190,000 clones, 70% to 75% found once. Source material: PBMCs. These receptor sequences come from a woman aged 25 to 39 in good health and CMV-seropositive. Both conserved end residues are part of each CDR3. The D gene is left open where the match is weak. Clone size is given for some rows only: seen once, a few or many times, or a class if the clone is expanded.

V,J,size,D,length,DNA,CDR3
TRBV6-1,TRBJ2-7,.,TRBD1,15,TGTGCCAGCAGTGAAAGAGGAACAGGGGGCTACGAGCAGTACTTC,CASSERGTGGYEQYF
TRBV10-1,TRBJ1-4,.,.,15,TGCGCCAGCAGGGTGGACATATCAACTAATGAAAAACTGTTTTTT,CASRVDISTNEKLFF
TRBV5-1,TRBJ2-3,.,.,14,TGCGCCAGCACCCCCGGACAGACCACAGATACGCAGTATTTT,CASTPGQTTDTQYF
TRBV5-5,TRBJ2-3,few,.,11,TGTGCCAGCAGCCCTTTGGATACGCAGTATTTT,CASSPLDTQYF
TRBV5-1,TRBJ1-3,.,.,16,TGCGCCAGCAGCTGGGGAGGGGCCAGCTCTGGAAACACCATATATTTT,CASSWGGASSGNTIYF
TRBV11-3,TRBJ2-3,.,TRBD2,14,TGTGCCAGCAGCTTAGTCAGCGGGACCGATACGCAGTATTTT,CASSLVSGTDTQYF
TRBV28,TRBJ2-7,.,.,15,TGTGCCAGCAGTTTACCTGATAGGAGCTCCTACGAGCAGTACTTC,CASSLPDRSSYEQYF
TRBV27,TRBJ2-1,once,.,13,TGTGCCAGCAGTTTGGGGCTGACTGGTGAGCAGTTCTTC,CASSLGLTGEQFF
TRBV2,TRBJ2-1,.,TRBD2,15,TGTGCCAGCAGCGAAAGCGGGATCGCCTACAATGAGCAGTTCTTC,CASSESGIAYNEQFF
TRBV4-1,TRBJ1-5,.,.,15,TGCGCCAGCAGCCAAGTGGGGGCACCTAATCAGCCCCAGCATTTT,CASSQVGAPNQPQHF
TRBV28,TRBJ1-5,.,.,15,TGTGCCAGCAGTTTAGCGGGGGCTACCAATCAGCCCCAGCATTTT,CASSLAGATNQPQHF
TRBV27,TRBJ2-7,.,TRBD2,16,TGTGCCAGCAGTTCATTAGCGGGAGCCGGAAACTACGAGCAGTACTTC,CASSSLAGAGNYEQYF
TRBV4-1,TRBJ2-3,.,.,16,TGCGCCAGCAGCCTTGGGGGGTTACTAGTGACAGATACGCAGTATTTT,CASSLGGLLVTDTQYF
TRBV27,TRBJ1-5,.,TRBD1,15,TGTGCCAGCAGTCTAACGACAGGGACCAATCAGCCCCAGCATTTT,CASSLTTGTNQPQHF
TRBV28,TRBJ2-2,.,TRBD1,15,TGTGCCAGCAGCCTGGGACAGGGGGCGATCGGGGAGCTGTTTTTT,CASSLGQGAIGELFF
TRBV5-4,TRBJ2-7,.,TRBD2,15,TGTGCCAGCAGCCGCGTAGGGACTAGCTCCTACGAGCAGTACTTC,CASSRVGTSSYEQYF
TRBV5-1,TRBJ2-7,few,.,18,TGCGCCAGCAGACTGAGATCCGGGACAAGTCTTAACTCCTACGAGCAGTACTTC,CASRLRSGTSLNSYEQYF
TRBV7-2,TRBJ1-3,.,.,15,TGTGCCAGCAGCGCTGACACCGCCTCTGGAAACACCATATATTTT,CASSADTASGNTIYF
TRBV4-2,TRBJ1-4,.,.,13,TGTGCCAGCAGCCCCCAGGGGAATGAAAAACTGTTTTTT,CASSPQGNEKLFF
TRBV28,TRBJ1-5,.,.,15,TGTGCCAGCAGGGGGAGACCATATAGCAATCAGCCCCAGCATTTT,CASRGRPYSNQPQHF
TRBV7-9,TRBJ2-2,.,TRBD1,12,TGTGCCGGACAGGATTACACCGGGGAGCTGTTTTTT,CAGQDYTGELFF
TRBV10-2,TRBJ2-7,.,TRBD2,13,TGCGCCAGCAGGGGCGGGAGCTCCTACGAGCAGTACTTC,CASRGGSSYEQYF
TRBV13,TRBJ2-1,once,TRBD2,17,TGTGCCAGCAGCCCCGGACTAGCGGGAGGATCCTACAATGAGCAGTTCTTC,CASSPGLAGGSYNEQFF
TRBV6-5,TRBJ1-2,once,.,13,TGTGCCAGCAGATTACTACGGGGAGATGGCTACACCTTC,CASRLLRGDGYTF
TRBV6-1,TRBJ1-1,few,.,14,TGTGCCAGCAGGACCGGGACATCGAACACTGAAGCTTTCTTT,CASRTGTSNTEAFF
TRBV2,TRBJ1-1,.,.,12,TGTGCCAGCTTACCGGGGAGGACTGAAGCTTTCTTT,CASLPGRTEAFF
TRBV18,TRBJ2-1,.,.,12,TGTGCCAGCTCACCCGACTTACGGGAGCAGTTCTTC,CASSPDLREQFF
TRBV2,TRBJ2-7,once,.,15,TGTGCCAGCAGATCACCGCGACAGAGCTCCTACGAGCAGTACTTC,CASRSPRQSSYEQYF
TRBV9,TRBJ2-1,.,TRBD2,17,TGTGCCAGCAGCGTAGAAGATGGACTAGCGGGCTACAATGAGCAGTTCTTC,CASSVEDGLAGYNEQFF
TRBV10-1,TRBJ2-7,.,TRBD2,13,TGCGCCAGCAGCCCGGCGGGAGGGCGCGAGCAGTACTTC,CASSPAGGREQYF
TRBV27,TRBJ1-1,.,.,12,TGTGCCAGCAGTGCCAACAGGGTTGAAGCTTTCTTT,CASSANRVEAFF
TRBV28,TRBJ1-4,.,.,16,TGTGCCAGCAGTTTAACCACAGAACCAACTAATGAAAAACTGTTTTTT,CASSLTTEPTNEKLFF
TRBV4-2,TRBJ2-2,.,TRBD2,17,TGTGCCAGCAGCCAAGTTACTAGCGGGAGATCCACCGGGGAGCTGTTTTTT,CASSQVTSGRSTGELFF
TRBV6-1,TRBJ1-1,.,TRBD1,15,TGTGCCAGCAGTGAAGGTGGGACAGGAGGGACTGAAGCTTTCTTT,CASSEGGTGGTEAFF
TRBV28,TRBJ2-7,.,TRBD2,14,TGTGCCAGTCGGCGGGGGGGTCTCTCCTACGAGCAGTACTTC,CASRRGGLSYEQYF
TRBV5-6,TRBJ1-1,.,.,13,TGTGCCAGCAGCTTAGGGGCGAACACTGAAGCTTTCTTT,CASSLGANTEAFF
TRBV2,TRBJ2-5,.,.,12,TGTGCCAGCAGTGAAGCCTCAGACACAGTTTACTTC,CASSEASDTVYF
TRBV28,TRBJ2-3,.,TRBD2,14,TGTGCCAGCAAAGTAGCGGGAGGACCAGATACGCAGTATTTT,CASKVAGGPDTQYF
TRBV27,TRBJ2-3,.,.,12,TGTGCCAGCAGTCCGTACGCAGATACACAGTATTTT,CASSPYADTQYF
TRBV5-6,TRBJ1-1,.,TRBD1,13,TGTGCCAGCATCCCACAGGGGCGCGCTGAAGCTTTCTTT,CASIPQGRAEAFF
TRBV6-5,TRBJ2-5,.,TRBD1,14,TGTGCCAGCAGAGAGACAGGGAGAAGAGAGACCCAGTACTTC,CASRETGRRETQYF
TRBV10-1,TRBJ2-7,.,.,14,TGCGCCAGTAAGGCCGCGGGGGCGACCTACGAGCAGTACTTC,CASKAAGATYEQYF
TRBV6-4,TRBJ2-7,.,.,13,TGTGCCAGCAGTGACTCGGACAGCCGCGAGCAGTACTTC,CASSDSDSREQYF
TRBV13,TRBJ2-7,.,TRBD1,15,TGTGCCAGCAGCTTATACGGGACAGGAACCTACGAGCAGTACTTC,CASSLYGTGTYEQYF
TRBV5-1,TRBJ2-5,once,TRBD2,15,TGCGCCAGCAGCTTGGTAGTAGCGGGAGCGGCGACCCAGTACTTC,CASSLVVAGAATQYF
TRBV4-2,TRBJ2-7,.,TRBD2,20,TGTGCCAGCAGCCAAGATGTAGTACTAGCGGAAGCCTTGGAGTTCTACGAGCAGTACTTC,CASSQDVVLAEALEFYEQYF
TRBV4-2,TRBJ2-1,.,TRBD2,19,TGTGCCAGCAGTAGGACTAGCGGGAGGGCCGGGGGATCCTACAATGAGCAGTTCTTC,CASSRTSGRAGGSYNEQFF
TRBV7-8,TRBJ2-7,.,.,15,TGTGCCAGCAGCTTAGCAATCGCGACTGCCTACGAGCAGTACTTC,CASSLAIATAYEQYF
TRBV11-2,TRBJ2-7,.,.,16,TGTGCCAGCAGCTCAACCCGAGACATCCGTTGGAACGAGCAGTACTTC,CASSSTRDIRWNEQYF
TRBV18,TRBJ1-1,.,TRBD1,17,TGTGCCAGCTCCCCCCCAGGACAGGGGGCGGGGAACACTGAAGCTTTCTTT,CASSPPGQGAGNTEAFF